This record concerns one TCR beta chain sequence. These data belong to a study of blood T cells in healthy people across ages. This CDR3 has 15 residues. Trimming cost V 5 bases and J 7 bases, with 18 bases left between them. Using a J-beta primer mix together with a sample-barcoded 5' primer, a second PCR was run for about 7 to 12 cycles. TCRdb analysed the 5' RACE reads with MiXCR anew, one entry per CDR3 protein. The top ten clones hold approximately 19% of a sample with approximately 1,000,000 distinct CDR3 sequences, 35% to 55% of them seen once. V is TRBV12-3 or TRBV12-4 and J is TRBJ2-1; D may be TRBD2 (5 bases). This TCR derives from a woman aged 55-69 years in good health. The material sequenced was blood. Here the CDR3 reads CASSPGLYGENEQFF. CDR3 bases: TGTGCCAGCAGTCCAGGCCTATACGGGGAAAATGAGCAGTTCTTC.